The T cell receptor (beta chain) described here comes from a study of control samples from healthy donors and cancer patients. Only in-frame clones appear in the TCRdb table, and some are missing; sequencing was by immunoSEQ multiplex PCR. The sample includes roughly 200,000 clones. The germline gives CDR1 MNHEY, CDR2 SVGAGI. The J segment lost 9 bases and the V segment lost 8 bases, leaving 3 bases of the junction unmatched. This CDR3 is built from 10 residues. Input material: blood. J is TRBJ2-5 and V is TRBV6-5, with 7 positions matching TRBD1. This receptor was obtained from a woman aged 25 to 39 in good health. The CDR3 bases are TGTGCCAGCCGAGGACAGGCCCAGTACTTC. This encodes CASRGQAQYF.